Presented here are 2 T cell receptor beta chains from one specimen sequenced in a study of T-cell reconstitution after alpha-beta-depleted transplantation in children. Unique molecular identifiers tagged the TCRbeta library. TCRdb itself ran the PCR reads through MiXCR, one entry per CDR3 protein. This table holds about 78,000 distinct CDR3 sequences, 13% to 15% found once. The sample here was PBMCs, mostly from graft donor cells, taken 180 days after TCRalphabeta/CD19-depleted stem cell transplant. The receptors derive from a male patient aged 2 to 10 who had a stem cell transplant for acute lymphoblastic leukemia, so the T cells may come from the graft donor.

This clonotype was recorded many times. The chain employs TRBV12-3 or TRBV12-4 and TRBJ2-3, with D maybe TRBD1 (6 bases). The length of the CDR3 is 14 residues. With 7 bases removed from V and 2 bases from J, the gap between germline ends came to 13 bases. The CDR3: CASIPWGLTDTQYF. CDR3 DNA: TGTGCCAGCATCCCCTGGGGGCTCACAGATACGCAGTATTTT.

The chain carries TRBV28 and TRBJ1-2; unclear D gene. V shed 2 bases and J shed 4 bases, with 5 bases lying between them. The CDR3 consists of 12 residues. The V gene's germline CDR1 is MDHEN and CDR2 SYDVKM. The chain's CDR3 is CASSLQSYGYTF. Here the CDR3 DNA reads TGTGCCAGCAGTTTACAGTCCTATGGCTACACCTTC.